These 24 T cell receptor beta chains came from one sample sequenced in a study of OX40 agonist ivuxolimab in advanced cancers. TCRdb's copy holds only in-frame clones and misses some; the assay was immunoSEQ multiplex PCR. Here the sample spans tens of thousands of clones, 90% to 95% being singletons. The specimen was CD4+ or CD8+ T cells sorted from blood, collected in a trial of the OX40 agonist ivuxolimab. The receptors here all came from an adult with an advanced solid tumor such as melanoma, head and neck, liver or kidney cancer.

V and J are TRBV9 and TRBJ2-3; D is ambiguous. This CDR3 region has 14 residues. V lost 0 bases to trimming and J lost 4 bases, with 9 bases between them. CDR1 is SGDLS, CDR2 YYNGEE, per germline. CDR3 region: CASSVGRTPDTQYF. Written as DNA, the CDR3 is TGTGCCAGCAGCGTAGGAAGGACCCCAGATACGCAGTATTTT.

To note about this clone: The sample carries other DNA sequences with the same CDR3. The V and J genes are TRBV9 and TRBJ2-3, with unresolved D. The CDR3 is 13 residues long. Per the germline V gene, CDR1 is SGDLS and CDR2 is YYNGEE. Trimming removed 2 bases at V and 2 bases at J, with 6 bases between. The CDR3 here is CASSVGSTDTQYF. The CDR3 DNA sequence: TGTGCCAGCAGCGTCGGATCCACAGATACGCAGTATTTT.

The genes are TRBV6-5 and TRBJ2-7, with D perhaps matching TRBD1 (5 bases). Germline values: CDR1 MNHEY, CDR2 SVGAGI. Trimming removed 6 bases at V and 1 base at J, with 13 bases between. The CDR3 runs to 14 residues. CDR3 amino acids: CASRPNAGSYEQYF. For the CDR3, the DNA is TGTGCCAGCAGACCGAACGCAGGGTCCTACGAGCAGTACTTC.

The rearrangement links TRBV28 to TRBJ1-5; no clear D gene. Germline CDR1 reads MDHEN; CDR2 reads SYDVKM. CDR3 length: 15 amino acids. V gave up 3 bases and J gave up 0 bases, with 9 bases separating them. This CDR3 reads CASSLVSYSNQPQHF. Here the CDR3 DNA reads TGTGCCAGCAGTTTGGTTTCTTATAGCAATCAGCCCCAGCATTTT.

Here the CDR3 DNA reads TGTGCCAGCAGCCCGGGGATCGGGGGGCTTGTTGATTCACCCCTCCACTTT. Protein product: CASSPGIGGLVDSPLHF. The chain joins TRBV7-3 to TRBJ1-6; TRBD1 might be the D (6 bases). The germline V and J ends were trimmed by 5 bases and 8 bases, with 22 bases remaining between them. The CDR3 contains 17 residues. CDR1 is SGHTA, CDR2 FQGTGA, per germline.

The V call is TRBV4-3, the J call TRBJ1-2; TRBD1 matches 8 bases. Looked up from germline, CDR1 is LGHNA and CDR2 is YSLEER. The trim removed 0 bases at V and 4 bases at J, leaving 4 bases unmatched. The CDR3 length is 15 residues. The CDR3 spells CASSQEADRVYGYTF. In DNA, the CDR3 is TGCGCCAGCAGCCAAGAGGCGGACAGGGTCTATGGCTACACCTTC.

The V call is TRBV19, the J call TRBJ2-3; 8 bases map to TRBD1. Germline trimming cut 7 bases from V and 0 bases from J; bases unmatched to any gene: 6. The CDR3 is 15 residues long. The V gene's germline CDR1 is LNHDA and CDR2 SQIVND (reference sequence). The CDR3 loop is CASNRDRTSTDTQYF. The CDR3 DNA sequence: TGTGCCAGTAACCGGGACAGGACTAGCACAGATACGCAGTATTTT.

The rearrangement uses TRBV6-5 and TRBJ2-1; 14 bases match TRBD2. Germline-derived CDR1 and CDR2 are MNHEY and SVGAGI. The CDR3 length is 16 residues. V shed 4 bases, J shed 2 bases, and the junction held 1 base outside the gene matches. In DNA form, the CDR3 reads TGTGCCAGCAGTTTGGGACTAGCGGGAGCCTACAATGAGCAGTTCTTC. This translates into CASSLGLAGAYNEQFF.

The V and J genes are TRBV5-1 and TRBJ2-3, with D perhaps TRBD1 or TRBD2 (5 bases each). Trimming took off 5 bases at V and 5 bases at J, with 18 bases between the two ends. CDR1 is SGHRS, CDR2 YFSETQ, per germline. This CDR3 has 15 residues. The CDR3 region is CASSFTPGPGDTQYF. The DNA for the CDR3 is TGCGCCAGCAGTTTTACCCCGGGACCGGGAGATACGCAGTATTTT.

The chain joins TRBV29-1 to TRBJ1-5; the match to TRBD1 covers 7 bases. The CDR3 sequence is 12 residues long. V shed 4 bases and J 6 bases; nucleotides not matched to a gene: 3. Per the germline V gene, CDR1 is SQVTM and CDR2 is ANQGSEA. The DNA for the CDR3 is TGCAGCGTTGCTCAGGGGGGTCAGCCCCAGCATTTT. Encoded protein: CSVAQGGQPQHF.

The rearrangement joins TRBV28 to TRBJ2-5, with D perhaps TRBD2 (5 bases). The V end was cut by 6 bases, the J end by 5 bases, with 7 bases between. The CDR3 runs 11 residues. In germline, CDR1 is MDHEN, CDR2 SYDVKM. CDR3 DNA: TGTGCCAGCAGCGGGATGGAGACCCAGTACTTC. Protein sequence: CASSGMETQYF.

The chain uses TRBV6-5 and TRBJ2-7; 7 bases are a match to TRBD2. V was clipped by 7 bases and J by 3 bases; unmatched bases: 9. Germline values: CDR1 MNHEY, CDR2 SVGAGI. CDR3 length: 14 amino acids. This chain's CDR3 is CASKTGTNYYEQYF. CDR3 DNA sequence: TGTGCCAGCAAAACCGGGACTAATTACTACGAGCAGTACTTC.

This clone was picked up one time. The chain uses TRBV6-5 and TRBJ2-7, with D hard to call. Per germline, CDR1 MNHEY and CDR2 SVGAGI. CDR3 length: 12 amino acids. V was pared by 2 bases and J by 2 bases, with 4 bases between. The CDR3 nucleotides are TGTGCCAGCAGTTACCCACCCTACGAGCAGTACTTC. Amino acid sequence: CASSYPPYEQYF.

The chain links TRBV7-6 to TRBJ1-1, with a weak D call TRBD1 (5 bases). The germline gives CDR1 SGHVS, CDR2 FNYEAQ. Trimming cost V 5 bases and J 0 bases, with 22 bases left between them. The CDR3 spans 18 residues. CDR3 DNA: TGTGCCAGCAGCACCGGGACGGTGACAACGTTCATGAACACTGAAGCTTTCTTT. Protein: CASSTGTVTTFMNTEAFF. The whole variable domain, filled in from reference TRBV7-6 and TRBJ1-1, reads GAGVSQSPRYKVTKRGQDVALRCDPISGHVSLYWYRQALGQGPEFLTYFNYEAQQDKSGLPNDRFSAERPEGSISTLTIQRTEQRDSAMYRCASSTGTVTTFMNTEAFFGQGTRLTVV.

CDR3 in DNA: TGTGCCAGCAGCTCGTCCCCGGACAGGTTGTATTACGAGCAGTACTTC. Translating it yields CASSSSPDRLYYEQYF. The chain carries TRBV7-9 and TRBJ2-7; TRBD1 aligns across 7 bases. The CDR3 is 16 amino acids. V was pared by 4 bases and J by 4 bases, with 13 bases of the junction left unmatched. The germline CDR1 and CDR2 sequences are SEHNR and FQNEAQ (reference sequence).

The chain links TRBV4-3 to TRBJ2-5, with 7 bases matching TRBD2. V lost 3 bases to trimming and J lost 8 bases; unmatched junction nucleotides: 3. The germline V gene encodes CDR1 LGHNA and CDR2 YSLEER. The CDR3 extends over 12 amino acids. CDR3 nucleotide sequence: TGCGCCAGCAGCCAGGGGGGGGGAACCCAGTACTTC. Protein sequence: CASSQGGGTQYF.

In this sample, this clone turned up once. V is TRBV6-5 and J is TRBJ1-2, with 7 bases aligning to TRBD1. Losses at the gene ends were 4 bases for V and 4 bases for J; bases not matched to a gene: 3. The CDR3 has 13 residues. Germline V gene sequence: CDR1 MNHEY, CDR2 SVGAGI. CDR3 DNA sequence: TGTGCCAGCAGTTTACAGGGGCTCTATGGCTACACCTTC. Translated: CASSLQGLYGYTF.

This rearrangement joins TRBV6-5 to TRBJ2-1; 8 nucleotides agree with TRBD2. V shed 4 bases, J shed 7 bases, and the junction held 9 bases outside the gene matches. The CDR3 extends over 15 amino acids. The germline gives CDR1 MNHEY, CDR2 SVGAGI. CDR3 in DNA: TGTGCCAGCAGTTTACTAGCGGCCGCGAGGAATGAGCAGTTCTTC. It codes for CASSLLAAARNEQFF.

The chain links TRBV11-1 to TRBJ2-7; 10 bases line up with TRBD2. The CDR3 consists of 15 residues. The germline CDR1 and CDR2 sequences are SGHAT and FQDESV (reference sequence). V gave up 1 base and J gave up 4 bases; unmatched junction bases: 4. The CDR3 loop is CASSLGSSGSYEQYF. CDR3 sequence (DNA): TGTGCCAGCAGCTTAGGGTCTAGCGGGAGTTACGAGCAGTACTTC. The whole variable domain, remainder taken from reference TRBV11-1 and TRBJ2-7, is EAEVAQSPRYKITEKSQAVAFWCDPISGHATLYWYRQILGQGPELLVQFQDESVVDDSQLPKDRFSAERLKGVDSTLKIQPAELGDSAMYLCASSLGSSGSYEQYFGPGTRLTVT.

The rearrangement uses TRBV9 and TRBJ1-4, with D hard to call. The CDR3 has 13 amino acids. With 0 bases removed from V and 8 bases from J, the gap between germline ends came to 8 bases. From germline, CDR1 is SGDLS and CDR2 YYNGEE. The DNA of the CDR3 is TGTGCCAGCAGCGTAGACGGTGGGGAAAAACTGTTTTTT. It encodes CASSVDGGEKLFF.

The gene calls are TRBV23-1 and TRBJ2-7, with unresolved D. TRBV23-1 is an ORF, and what it does is uncertain. Trimming left V 0 bases short and J 0 bases short, with 3 bases between. CDR3 size: 13 residues. The CDR3 sequence: CASSQSLSYEQYF. The CDR3 bases are TGCGCCAGCAGTCAATCTCTCTCCTACGAGCAGTACTTC.

The rearrangement joins TRBV7-6 to TRBJ2-2; the D call may be TRBD1 or TRBD2 (6 bases each). CDR3 length: 17 amino acids. Germline V lookup: CDR1 SGHVS, CDR2 FNYEAQ. V was shortened by 5 bases and J by 6 bases, with 22 bases between the two germline ends. The CDR3 here is CASSALLRGAQAGELFF. The DNA of the CDR3 is TGTGCCAGCAGCGCACTTCTAAGGGGGGCACAGGCCGGGGAGCTGTTTTTT. The variable domain in full, completed from reference TRBV7-6 and TRBJ2-2, reads GAGVSQSPRYKVTKRGQDVALRCDPISGHVSLYWYRQALGQGPEFLTYFNYEAQQDKSGLPNDRFSAERPEGSISTLTIQRTEQRDSAMYRCASSALLRGAQAGELFFGEGSRLTVL.

The V gene is TRBV9, the J gene TRBJ2-3; TRBD2 agrees at 10 bases. CDR1 is SGDLS, CDR2 YYNGEE, per germline. This CDR3 has 15 residues. V dropped 0 bases and J dropped 3; count of bases not matched to a gene: 1. CDR3 region: CASSVEGLATDTQYF. For the CDR3, the DNA is TGTGCCAGCAGCGTAGAGGGACTAGCGACAGATACGCAGTATTTT.

The chain has TRBV12-5 and TRBJ2-7, with no clear D. Trimming stripped 4 bases from V and 0 bases from J, with 4 bases between. Germline CDR1 and CDR2: LGHNT and FRNRAP. The CDR3 is 12 residues long. The CDR3 loop reads CASGWGSYEQYF. Here the CDR3 DNA reads TGTGCTAGTGGTTGGGGCTCCTACGAGCAGTACTTC.